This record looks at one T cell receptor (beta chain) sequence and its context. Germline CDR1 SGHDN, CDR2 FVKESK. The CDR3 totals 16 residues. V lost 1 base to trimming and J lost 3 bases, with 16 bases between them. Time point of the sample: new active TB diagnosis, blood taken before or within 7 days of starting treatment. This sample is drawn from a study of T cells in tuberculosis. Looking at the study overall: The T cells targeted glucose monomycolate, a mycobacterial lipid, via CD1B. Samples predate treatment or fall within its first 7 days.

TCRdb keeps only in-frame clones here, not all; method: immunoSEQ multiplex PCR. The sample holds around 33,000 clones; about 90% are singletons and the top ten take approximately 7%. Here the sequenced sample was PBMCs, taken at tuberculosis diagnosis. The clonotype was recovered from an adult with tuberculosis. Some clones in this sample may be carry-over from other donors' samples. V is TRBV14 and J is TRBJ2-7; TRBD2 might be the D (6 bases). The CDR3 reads CASSQGDPGDIYEQYF. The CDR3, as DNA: TGTGCCAGCAGCCAAGGAGACCCGGGAGATATCTACGAGCAGTACTTC. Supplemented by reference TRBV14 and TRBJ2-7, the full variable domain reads EAGVTQFPSHSVIEKGQTVTLRCDPISGHDNLYWYRRVMGKEIKFLLHFVKESKQDESGMPNNRFLAERTGGTYSTLKVQPAELEDSGVYFCASSQGDPGDIYEQYFGPGTRLTVT.